The T cell receptor (beta chain) described here comes from a study of post-analysis software for immune sequencing data. Study-level results: Controls showed significantly higher normalized Chao1 diversity than did multiple sclerosis patients. TRBV segments more frequent in patients than in controls numbered several and included TRBV5-6, TRBV5-1 and TRBV20-1.

This clonotype came up many times. Its target is not known. This CDR3 has 15 amino acids. V lost 4 bases, J lost 4 bases, and 9 bases stayed unmatched. CDR1 SGHDT and CDR2 YYEEEE come from the germline V gene. Libraries were made from TCR beta cDNA, and they carried unique molecular identifiers. TCRdb re-called the PCR reads through MiXCR, storing one row per CDR3 protein. The table shows a few hundred thousand distinct CDR3 sequences, with less than 40% occurring only once. The sequenced sample was blood. The sequence was collected from a girl younger than 18 with multiple sclerosis. The V and J genes are TRBV5-6 and TRBJ2-5; 8 bases agree with TRBD1. The CDR3 DNA follows: TGTGCCAGCAGCGGATGGGACAGGAGGGTAGAGACCCAGTACTTC. Amino acids: CASSGWDRRVETQYF.